Listed below are T cell receptor beta chains from one sample, sequenced in a study of PD-1 blockade in mismatch repair-deficient tumors. Assay used: immunoSEQ multiplex PCR; TCRdb lists only in-frame clones, some missing. The table includes 40,000 to 60,000 clones, around 82% detected once. This specimen consisted of peripheral blood, obtained 4 weeks after starting pembrolizumab. The receptors were gathered from an adult with mismatch repair-deficient cancer. CDR3s include the opening cysteine and the closing phenylalanine or tryptophan. Each record gives: D gene, V gene, J gene, clone size, CDR3 protein, CDR3 DNA. D genes are given only for firm matches. Clone size appears in some rows only: once, few, many, or a class for an expanded clone.

D: TRBD1
V: TRBV6-5
J: TRBJ1-2
size: NA
CDR3: CASSAYRGSHYGYTF
DNA: TGTGCCAGCAGTGCCTACAGGGGATCCCACTATGGCTACACCTTC

D: NA
V: TRBV29-1
J: TRBJ1-1
size: NA
CDR3: CSVAGAAEAFF
DNA: TGCAGCGTTGCAGGGGCCGCTGAAGCTTTCTTT

D: TRBD1
V: TRBV27
J: TRBJ2-2
size: NA
CDR3: CASSRDREAGELFF
DNA: TGTGCCAGCAGTAGGGACAGGGAGGCCGGGGAGCTGTTTTTT

D: NA
V: TRBV11-3
J: TRBJ2-3
size: NA
CDR3: CASSLEVWDTQYF
DNA: TGTGCCAGCAGCTTAGAAGTCTGGGATACGCAGTATTTT

D: NA
V: TRBV9
J: TRBJ1-5
size: NA
CDR3: CASSVGEAPRPQHF
DNA: TGTGCCAGCAGCGTAGGGGAAGCCCCGCGGCCCCAGCATTTT

D: NA
V: TRBV4-1
J: TRBJ2-7
size: NA
CDR3: CASSQGGEFSYEQYF
DNA: TGCGCCAGCAGCCAAGGAGGGGAATTCTCCTACGAGCAGTACTTC

D: TRBD1
V: TRBV5-4
J: TRBJ2-7
size: few
CDR3: CASSLTSRGLKSSYEQYF
DNA: TGTGCCAGCAGCTTGACCAGCAGGGGGCTTAAGAGCTCCTACGAGCAGTACTTC

D: NA
V: TRBV30
J: TRBJ1-1
size: NA
CDR3: CAAAVGGRGFF
DNA: TGTGCCGCCGCCGTGGGCGGCCGCGGGTTCTTT

D: NA
V: TRBV7-9
J: TRBJ1-2
size: NA
CDR3: CASSLGQGGVYGYTF
DNA: TGTGCCAGCAGCTTAGGGCAGGGCGGCGTCTATGGCTACACCTTC

D: TRBD1
V: TRBV9
J: TRBJ2-7
size: NA
CDR3: CASSVGDRGLYEQYF
DNA: TGTGCCAGCAGCGTAGGGGACAGGGGGCTTTACGAGCAGTACTTC

D: NA
V: TRBV5-5
J: TRBJ2-1
size: NA
CDR3: CASSFPGLGNEQFF
DNA: TGTGCCAGCAGCTTTCCCGGGTTAGGAAATGAGCAGTTCTTC

D: TRBD1
V: TRBV18
J: TRBJ2-7
size: NA
CDR3: CASSSAGGDYEQYF
DNA: TGTGCCAGCTCATCGGCAGGGGGAGACTACGAGCAGTACTTC

D: NA
V: TRBV11-3
J: TRBJ2-1
size: once
CDR3: CASSLYGTDNEQFF
DNA: TGTGCCAGCAGCTTATATGGGACCGACAATGAGCAGTTCTTC

D: NA
V: TRBV7-2
J: TRBJ1-5
size: few
CDR3: CASSDGRTKNQPQHF
DNA: TGTGCCAGCAGCGATGGACGGACTAAGAATCAGCCCCAGCATTTT

D: NA
V: TRBV5-5
J: TRBJ1-2
size: NA
CDR3: CASSLGGLVNYGYTF
DNA: TGTGCCAGCAGCTTGGGCGGATTGGTGAACTATGGCTACACCTTC

D: NA
V: TRBV9
J: TRBJ2-3
size: few
CDR3: CASSVVPDTDTQYF
DNA: TGTGCCAGCAGCGTAGTGCCAGACACAGATACGCAGTATTTT

D: TRBD1
V: TRBV30
J: TRBJ1-5
size: few
CDR3: CAWSHWDRGGAQPQHF
DNA: TGTGCCTGGAGTCATTGGGACAGGGGGGGGGCTCAGCCCCAGCATTTT

D: NA
V: TRBV7-8
J: TRBJ2-7
size: NA
CDR3: CASSGSENTYEQYF
DNA: TGTGCCAGCAGCGGCTCAGAGAATACCTACGAGCAGTACTTC

D: TRBD2
V: TRBV13
J: TRBJ2-1
size: NA
CDR3: CASIRAGGPNEQFF
DNA: TGTGCCAGCATACGAGCGGGAGGGCCGAATGAGCAGTTCTTC

D: NA
V: TRBV12-5
J: TRBJ2-7
size: NA
CDR3: CASGLGSRDWLNEQYF
DNA: TGTGCTAGTGGTTTGGGGAGTCGTGACTGGCTGAACGAGCAGTACTTC

D: TRBD1
V: TRBV30
J: TRBJ1-5
size: NA
CDR3: CAWKGQGRKQPQHF
DNA: TGTGCCTGGAAGGGACAGGGGAGAAAACAGCCCCAGCATTTT

D: NA
V: TRBV10-3
J: TRBJ1-1
size: once
CDR3: CAIRGVKRSGREAFF
DNA: TGTGCCATCAGGGGGGTAAAGAGGTCGGGACGAGAAGCTTTCTTT

D: NA
V: TRBV25-1
J: TRBJ1-1
size: NA
CDR3: CASIQTGRNTEAFF
DNA: TGTGCCAGCATCCAAACAGGGCGCAACACTGAAGCTTTCTTT

D: NA
V: TRBV6-5
J: TRBJ2-1
size: few
CDR3: CASTAGTYYNEQFF
DNA: TGTGCCAGCACAGCCGGGACCTACTACAATGAGCAGTTCTTC

D: NA
V: TRBV2
J: TRBJ1-5
size: NA
CDR3: CASSEGQGDNQPQHF
DNA: TGTGCCAGCAGTGAAGGGCAGGGTGACAATCAGCCCCAGCATTTT

D: NA
V: TRBV15
J: TRBJ2-5
size: NA
CDR3: CATSRALPQETQYF
DNA: TGTGCCACCAGCAGAGCACTACCTCAAGAGACCCAGTACTTC

D: NA
V: TRBV19
J: TRBJ1-5
size: NA
CDR3: CASSISGAQPQHF
DNA: TGTGCCAGTAGTATCTCGGGGGCTCAGCCCCAGCATTTT

D: NA
V: TRBV9
J: TRBJ1-3
size: NA
CDR3: CASSVGGGNTIYF
DNA: TGTGCCAGCAGCGTAGGTGGCGGAAACACCATATATTTT

D: NA
V: TRBV29-1
J: TRBJ2-7
size: NA
CDR3: CSVAAGGRFYEQYF
DNA: TGCAGCGTTGCCGCGGGTGGGCGGTTCTACGAGCAGTACTTC

D: NA
V: TRBV11-3
J: TRBJ2-5
size: NA
CDR3: CASRSVGETQYF
DNA: TGTGCCAGCAGATCGGTGGGGGAGACCCAGTACTTC

D: TRBD2
V: TRBV14
J: TRBJ2-5
size: NA
CDR3: CASSQEWGLAGAVETQYF
DNA: TGTGCCAGCAGCCAAGAATGGGGACTAGCGGGAGCGGTGGAGACCCAGTACTTC

D: NA
V: TRBV21-1
J: TRBJ2-2
size: NA
CDR3: CASSPLGRASNGELFF
DNA: TGTGCCAGCAGCCCCCTTGGTCGGGCTAGCAACGGGGAGCTGTTTTTT

D: NA
V: TRBV27
J: TRBJ2-7
size: NA
CDR3: CASTKRDGSYEQYF
DNA: TGTGCCAGCACTAAAAGGGACGGATCCTACGAGCAGTACTTC

D: NA
V: TRBV5-6
J: TRBJ1-4
size: NA
CDR3: CASSLGGREKLFF
DNA: TGTGCCAGCAGCTTAGGCGGTAGAGAAAAACTGTTTTTT

D: NA
V: TRBV18
J: TRBJ1-1
size: NA
CDR3: CASSPKLGVEAFF
DNA: TGTGCCAGCTCACCCAAGTTGGGGGTTGAAGCTTTCTTT

D: NA
V: TRBV4-1
J: TRBJ2-4
size: NA
CDR3: CASSHSPLRESAKNIQYF
DNA: TGCGCCAGCAGCCACTCCCCTCTTCGGGAGTCAGCCAAAAACATTCAGTACTTC

D: TRBD2
V: TRBV5-4
J: TRBJ2-1
size: once
CDR3: CASSLVAGAYNEQFF
DNA: TGTGCCAGCAGCTTGGTCGCGGGGGCCTACAATGAGCAGTTCTTC

D: NA
V: TRBV27
J: TRBJ1-5
size: NA
CDR3: CASSTRQHSNQPQHF
DNA: TGTGCCAGCAGTACCCGACAGCATAGCAATCAGCCCCAGCATTTT

D: NA
V: TRBV19
J: TRBJ2-7
size: NA
CDR3: CASSIKANYEQYF
DNA: TGTGCCAGTAGTATAAAGGCCAACTACGAGCAGTACTTC

D: NA
V: TRBV4-2
J: TRBJ2-5
size: few
CDR3: CASSQAQDLQETQYF
DNA: TGTGCCAGCAGCCAAGCTCAGGACCTCCAAGAGACCCAGTACTTC

D: NA
V: TRBV5-1
J: TRBJ2-1
size: NA
CDR3: CASSFRTGGSDEQFF
DNA: TGCGCCAGCAGCTTTCGGACTGGAGGGAGCGATGAGCAGTTCTTC

D: TRBD2
V: TRBV25-1
J: TRBJ2-1
size: NA
CDR3: CASTPSGTYNEQFF
DNA: TGTGCCAGCACTCCTAGCGGGACCTACAATGAGCAGTTCTTC

D: TRBD2
V: TRBV9
J: TRBJ2-1
size: few
CDR3: CASSVDETSGRRNEQFF
DNA: TGTGCCAGCAGCGTAGACGAGACTAGCGGGAGGCGAAATGAGCAGTTCTTC

D: NA
V: TRBV7-8
J: TRBJ2-3
size: NA
CDR3: CASSLGSTDTQYF
DNA: TGTGCCAGCAGCTTAGGTAGCACAGATACGCAGTATTTT

D: NA
V: TRBV6-4
J: TRBJ1-2
size: NA
CDR3: CASRQPVALYGYTF
DNA: TGTGCCAGCAGACAGCCCGTGGCCCTATATGGCTACACCTTC

D: NA
V: TRBV6-5
J: TRBJ2-5
size: NA
CDR3: CASSYSYSGQETQYF
DNA: TGTGCCAGCAGTTACTCGTACTCCGGGCAAGAGACCCAGTACTTC

D: TRBD1
V: TRBV18
J: TRBJ1-1
size: NA
CDR3: CASSFQGGTEAFF
DNA: TGTGCCAGCTCATTCCAGGGGGGGACTGAAGCTTTCTTT

D: NA
V: TRBV2
J: TRBJ2-1
size: NA
CDR3: CASSEVGMAGRQVFF
DNA: TGTGCCAGCAGTGAAGTTGGGATGGCGGGAAGACAAGTCTTCTTC

D: NA
V: TRBV6-5
J: TRBJ1-1
size: once
CDR3: CASSYRLTRLNTEAFF
DNA: TGTGCCAGCAGTTACCGACTCACCAGGCTGAACACTGAAGCTTTCTTT